One sample yielded the 19 T cell receptor beta chains listed below, sequenced in a study of vaccination effects on CD4 cells after COVID-19. Subsequent to a culture period of approximately 11 days, CD4+ T cells were isolated. Everyone in the study got two shots of either the BNT162b2 or mRNA-1273 vaccine. The protocol was immunoSEQ multiplex PCR, while the TCRdb copy is restricted to in-frame clones and leaves out a portion. The profile shows 65,000 to 90,000 clones, about 73% of them singletons. Their target antigens are unknown. The material was CD4+ T cells from PBMCs cultured without peptide, obtained after COVID-19 vaccination. The receptors come from a human donor who received a COVID-19 vaccine.

V usage is TRBV18 and J usage is TRBJ1-3; maybe TRBD1 (6 bases). Germline V gene lookup returns CDR1 KGHSH and CDR2 LQKENI. V lost 6 bases and J 0 bases, leaving 12 bases between the germline ends. CDR3 length: 15 amino acids. The CDR3 DNA is TGTGCCAGCTCCCAGGGAGGGGGCTCTGGAAACACCATATATTTT. The encoded protein is CASSQGGGSGNTIYF.

CDR3 nucleotide sequence: TGTGCCAGCAGCTTGCGGGGGAATCAGCCCCAGCATTTT. This gives the protein CASSLRGNQPQHF. The chain links TRBV5-5 to TRBJ1-5, with a tentative D call TRBD1 (5 bases). Germline CDR1 is SGHKS and CDR2 is YYEKEE (reference sequence). The CDR3 runs 13 residues. Trimming cost V 1 base and J 4 bases, with 6 bases left between them.

This rearrangement joins TRBV5-1 to TRBJ1-5, with a possible D match to TRBD1 (6 bases). Germline-derived CDR1 and CDR2 are SGHRS and YFSETQ. This CDR3 region has 15 residues. With 2 bases removed from V and 5 bases from J, the gap between germline ends came to 14 bases. Here the CDR3 DNA reads TGCGCCAGCAGCTTACAGGGCTATAGGGATCAGCCCCAGCATTTT. Protein product: CASSLQGYRDQPQHF.

The chain is built from TRBV27 and TRBJ2-3, with D maybe TRBD1 (5 bases). The CDR3 is 16 residues long. Germline lookup yields CDR1 MNHEY and CDR2 SMNVEV (reference sequence). Between the trimmed V and J ends, which lost 6 bases and 0 bases, there was a span of 16 bases. The CDR3 nucleotides read TGTGCCAGCAGGGAAGGTAGGGGAACTAGCACAGATACGCAGTATTTT. It translates to CASREGRGTSTDTQYF.

This sequence joins TRBV3-1 (or the pseudogene TRBV3-2) and TRBJ1-1; the D is unclear. CDR3 length equals 13 residues. Trimming cost V 4 bases and J 4 bases, with 10 bases left between them. Germline values: CDR1 LGHDT, CDR2 YNNKEL (reference sequence). This chain's CDR3 is CASSRTAGTEAFF. CDR3 DNA: TGTGCCAGCAGCCGAACAGCGGGCACTGAAGCTTTCTTT.

The sample holds one count of this clone. V is TRBV19 and J is TRBJ1-1, with a weak D call TRBD1 (6 bases). Germline V gene sequence: CDR1 LNHDA, CDR2 SQIVND (reference sequence). V lost 9 bases and J lost 4, with 18 bases in between. The CDR3 consists of 14 residues. The CDR3 nucleotides are TGTGCCAGCCTGGCCAGGGGCGCCTCCACTGAAGCTTTCTTT. As protein: CASLARGASTEAFF.

The table lists this clone with a few counts. The chain carries TRBV5-1 and TRBJ2-5; TRBD2 matches 9 bases. The CDR3 extends over 15 amino acids. Germline values: CDR1 SGHRS, CDR2 YFSETQ. J was trimmed by 5 bases and V by 2 bases; bases with no gene match: 7. CDR3: CASSFPGLARETQYF. The DNA of the CDR3 is TGCGCCAGCAGCTTCCCGGGACTAGCAAGGGAGACCCAGTACTTC.

The chain has TRBV3-1 (or the pseudogene TRBV3-2) and TRBJ2-5; 9 nucleotides line up with TRBD2. V shed 0 bases and J 3 bases; nucleotides not matched to a gene: 2. CDR3 length equals 15 residues. Germline CDR1 reads LGHDT; CDR2 reads YNNKEL (reference sequence). Here the CDR3 reads CASSQDLAGEETQYF. CDR3 coding DNA: TGTGCCAGCAGCCAAGATTTAGCGGGGGAAGAGACCCAGTACTTC.

The chain couples TRBV11-2 to TRBJ1-2; 11 bases match TRBD1. The junction had 11 bases not matched to a gene; V was cut back by 1 base and J by 4 bases. Germline V lookup: CDR1 SGHAT, CDR2 FQNNGV. The CDR3 is 18 residues long. Here the CDR3 reads CASSLVPRTGGFLYGYTF. In nucleotides, the CDR3 is TGTGCCAGCAGCTTAGTCCCCCGGACAGGGGGCTTCCTCTATGGCTACACCTTC. Full variable domain (outside the CDR3, taken from reference TRBV11-2 and TRBJ1-2): EAGVAQSPRYKIIEKRQSVAFWCNPISGHATLYWYQQILGQGPKLLIQFQNNGVVDDSQLPKDRFSAERLKGVDSTLKIQPAKLEDSAVYLCASSLVPRTGGFLYGYTFGSGTRLTVV.

J is TRBJ1-5 and V is TRBV2; TRBD1 agrees at 7 bases. CDR1 and CDR2 from the germline V gene are SNHLY and FYNNEI. The ends lost 3 bases at V and 4 bases at J; junction bases unmatched: 6. This CDR3 comprises 15 residues. In DNA, the CDR3 is TGTGCCAGCAGTGAGACGACAGGGCGGAATCAGCCCCAGCATTTT. This translates into CASSETTGRNQPQHF.

This clone was seen only once. The chain recombines TRBV25-1 with TRBJ1-1, with 10 bases that match TRBD1. The J segment lost 4 bases and the V segment lost 4 bases, leaving 6 bases of the junction unmatched. The CDR3 length is 15 residues. Germline V gene sequence: CDR1 MGHDK, CDR2 SYGVNS. The CDR3 coding sequence is TGTGCCAGCAGTGGAGGGACAGGGGCTATCACTGAAGCTTTCTTT. Residues: CASSGGTGAITEAFF.

The rearrangement uses TRBV2 and TRBJ1-6; no definite D call. The CDR3 totals 14 residues. The V end lost 4 bases, the J end lost 4 bases, and 8 bases lay between the germline ends. Germline-derived CDR1 and CDR2 are SNHLY and FYNNEI. CDR3 amino acids: CASSGTDYNSPLHF. CDR3 DNA: TGTGCCAGCAGTGGGACTGATTATAATTCACCCCTCCACTTT. The whole variable domain, remainder taken from reference TRBV2 and TRBJ1-6, is EPEVTQTPSHQVTQMGQEVILRCVPISNHLYFYWYRQILGQKVEFLVSFYNNEISEKSEIFDDQFSVERPDGSNFTLKIRSTKLEDSAMYFCASSGTDYNSPLHFGNGTRLTVT.

The CDR3: CASSYSRARGGHQETQYF. Written as DNA, the CDR3 is TGTGCCAGCAGTTACTCGAGAGCTCGGGGGGGACACCAAGAGACCCAGTACTTC. The gene calls are TRBV6-2 or TRBV6-3 and TRBJ2-5; 8 bases match TRBD2. V was pared by 0 bases and J by 0 bases, with 9 bases of the junction left unmatched. In germline, CDR1 is MNHEY, CDR2 SVGEGT. The CDR3 contains 18 residues.

The sample holds one count of this clone. This chain uses TRBV5-1 with TRBJ1-2; no clear D gene. The V gene lost 4 bases and the J gene lost 2 bases, with 12 bases spanning the gap. Germline V gene lookup returns CDR1 SGHRS and CDR2 YFSETQ. The CDR3 sequence is 14 residues long. In DNA form, the CDR3 reads TGCGCCAGCAGCAAACAAGAGGCAAACTATGGCTACACCTTC. Its translation is CASSKQEANYGYTF.

The gene calls are TRBV24-1 and TRBJ2-3; tentative D call: TRBD1 (6 bases). The V gene lost 3 bases and the J gene lost 7 bases, with 10 bases spanning the gap. There are 13 residues in the CDR3. Germline CDR1 reads KGHDR; CDR2 reads SFDVKD. The DNA of the CDR3 is TGTGCCACCAGTGATACAGGGTTATATACGCAGTATTTT. Its protein product is CATSDTGLYTQYF.

This chain uses TRBV9 with TRBJ1-1; a possible D gene is TRBD1 (6 bases). The CDR3 spans 16 residues. Germline V gives CDR1 SGDLS, CDR2 YYNGEE. V was trimmed by 3 bases and J by 6 bases, leaving 21 bases between them. CDR3 bases: TGTGCCAGCAGCGCAGCTCCAGGGGTGGCGAGCGCTGAAGCTTTCTTT. Translating gives CASSAAPGVASAEAFF.

The chain couples TRBV18 to TRBJ2-4, with 7 bases identical to TRBD1. Germline CDR1 is KGHSH and CDR2 is LQKENI. V lost 3 bases and J lost 6; bases outside the gene matches: 2. The CDR3 is made up of 13 amino acids. CDR3 residues: CASSPDRANIQYF. The CDR3 DNA is TGTGCCAGCTCACCCGACAGGGCAAACATTCAGTACTTC.

The V gene is TRBV30, the J gene TRBJ1-2, with 7 bases matching TRBD1. Per germline, CDR1 GTSNPN and CDR2 SVGIG (reference sequence). V trimming: 0 bases; J trimming: 8 bases; junction bases outside the gene matches: 6. This CDR3 comprises 13 residues. The CDR3 nucleotides read TGTGCCTGGAGTGTAAGTGGGACAGTCGGCTACACCTTC. Its protein is CAWSVSGTVGYTF.

This clone was counted once. V is TRBV6-6 and J is TRBJ1-5; the match to TRBD1 covers 7 bases. CDR1 MNHNY and CDR2 SVGAGI come from the germline V gene (reference sequence). The CDR3 sequence is 16 residues long. J lost 0 bases, V lost 7 bases, and 9 bases had no gene match. The CDR3 coding sequence is TGTGCCAGCACCCAGGGACAGCATTATAGCAATCAGCCCCAGCATTTT. Amino acids: CASTQGQHYSNQPQHF.